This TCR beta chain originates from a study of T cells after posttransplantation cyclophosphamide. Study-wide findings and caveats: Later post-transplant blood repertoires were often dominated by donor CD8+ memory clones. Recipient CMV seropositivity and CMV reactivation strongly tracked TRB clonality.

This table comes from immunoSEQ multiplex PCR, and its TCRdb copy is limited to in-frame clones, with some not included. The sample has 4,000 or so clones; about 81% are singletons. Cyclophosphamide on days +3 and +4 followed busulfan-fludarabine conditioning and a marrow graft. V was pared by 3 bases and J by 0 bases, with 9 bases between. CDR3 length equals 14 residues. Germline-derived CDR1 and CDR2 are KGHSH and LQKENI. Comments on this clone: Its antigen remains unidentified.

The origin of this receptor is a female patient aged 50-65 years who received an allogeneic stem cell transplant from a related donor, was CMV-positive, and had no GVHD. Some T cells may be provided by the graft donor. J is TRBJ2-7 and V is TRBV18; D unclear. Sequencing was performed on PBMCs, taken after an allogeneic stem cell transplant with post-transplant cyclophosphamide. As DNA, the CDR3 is TGTGCCAGCTCACCGGGCCGGAACTCCTACGAGCAGTACTTC. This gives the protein CASSPGRNSYEQYF.